This is a list of T cell receptor beta chains from one sample in a study of T cells in localized non-small cell lung cancer. Sequencing was performed with immunoSEQ multiplex PCR; in TCRdb, only in-frame clones are kept and a portion is missing. Here the sample spans some 52,000 clones, roughly 88% being singletons. The sequencing used peripheral blood, collected before any cancer treatment. These TCRs come from a male donor aged 60 or over with stage III squamous cell lung carcinoma. Both conserved end residues are part of each CDR3. The D gene is left open where the match is weak. Clone size is stated in some rows and not others, as once, few, many or a class when expanded.

TRBV6-5	NA	14	TRBJ2-7	NA	CASSSSGAPYEQYF	TGTGCCAGCAGTTCCTCCGGGGCTCCCTACGAGCAGTACTTC
TRBV5-1	NA	14	TRBJ2-5	NA	CASSRGGDQETQYF	TGCGCCAGCAGCCGGGGCGGCGACCAAGAGACCCAGTACTTC
TRBV28	NA	12	TRBJ1-4	NA	CASSQGLEKLFF	TGTGCCAGCAGCCAAGGGCTGGAAAAACTGTTTTTT
TRBV18	NA	16	TRBJ1-5	NA	CASSPPRDGLNQPQHF	TGTGCCAGCTCACCACCTCGGGACGGACTTAATCAGCCCCAGCATTTT
TRBV7-8	NA	15	TRBJ2-1	NA	CASSPTTSVSSEQFF	TGTGCCAGCAGCCCGACGACTAGTGTGAGTAGTGAGCAGTTCTTC
TRBV4-1	NA	14	TRBJ1-2	NA	CASSHEGANYGYTF	TGCGCCAGCAGCCATGAGGGGGCTAACTATGGCTACACCTTC
TRBV14	NA	13	TRBJ1-6	NA	CASSQGLNSPLHF	TGTGCCAGCAGCCAAGGACTTAATTCACCCCTCCACTTT
TRBV4-1	NA	17	TRBJ2-7	few	CASSHGPGPPVRNEQYF	TGCGCCAGCAGCCATGGACCTGGACCACCGGTGAGGAACGAGCAGTACTTC
TRBV7-8	NA	15	TRBJ2-1	NA	CASSFGRVLGNEQFF	TGTGCCAGCAGCTTCGGACGGGTCTTGGGGAATGAGCAGTTCTTC
TRBV19	NA	16	TRBJ1-1	NA	CASSIVGQLLGTEAFF	TGTGCCAGTAGTATAGTGGGACAACTCTTGGGCACTGAAGCTTTCTTT
TRBV29-1	TRBD1	13	TRBJ1-2	NA	CSVQTGGIGGYTF	TGCAGCGTTCAGACAGGGGGCATAGGTGGCTACACCTTC
TRBV4-2	TRBD2	17	TRBJ2-1	NA	CASSQDLASGSYNEQFF	TGTGCCAGCAGCCAAGATTTGGCTAGCGGCTCCTACAATGAGCAGTTCTTC
TRBV11-2	NA	14	TRBJ1-4	once	CASSFRGNNEKLFF	TGTGCCAGCAGCTTCAGGGGCAATAATGAAAAACTGTTTTTT
TRBV4-1	NA	14	TRBJ2-5	NA	CASSQGAARDTQYF	TGCGCCAGCAGCCAAGGCGCTGCGAGGGACACCCAGTACTTC
TRBV7-2	NA	17	TRBJ1-6	NA	CASSSTAGAGYNSPLHF	TGTGCCAGCAGCTCGACGGCCGGGGCGGGTTATAATTCACCCCTCCACTTT
TRBV7-6	NA	16	TRBJ2-2	NA	CASSLISGARSGELFF	TGTGCCAGCAGCTTAATTTCGGGGGCGCGAAGCGGGGAGCTGTTTTTT
TRBV9	TRBD2	15	TRBJ2-2	NA	CASRQRGTETGELFF	TGTGCCAGCAGGCAGCGGGGAACGGAGACCGGGGAGCTGTTTTTT
TRBV7-2	NA	12	TRBJ2-1	once	CASSLNRVEQFF	TGTGCCAGCAGCCTAAACCGGGTTGAGCAGTTCTTC
TRBV18	NA	11	TRBJ1-2	few	CASSASYGYTF	TGTGCCAGCTCGGCCAGCTATGGCTACACCTTC
TRBV29-1	TRBD1	13	TRBJ1-2	NA	CSVEGQGSYGYTF	TGCAGCGTTGAGGGACAGGGTTCCTATGGCTACACCTTC
TRBV7-2	TRBD1	15	TRBJ1-2	NA	CASSPTPGGIYGYTF	TGTGCCAGCAGCCCAACGCCAGGGGGGATCTATGGCTACACCTTC
TRBV10-3	TRBD2	18	TRBJ2-1	NA	CAITRGGGLAGARNEQFF	TGTGCCATCACGAGGGGGGGTGGACTAGCGGGAGCGAGGAATGAGCAGTTCTTC
TRBV9	NA	13	TRBJ1-1	once	CASSVDPRSEAFF	TGTGCCAGCAGCGTAGACCCCCGCAGTGAAGCTTTCTTT